Below are 22 T cell receptor beta chains sequenced from a single sample in a study of technical replicates of blood from several donors. TCRdb keeps only in-frame clones here, not all; method: immunoSEQ multiplex PCR. The sample shows 65,000 to 85,000 clones, more than 95% of them seen only once. The sample was T cells isolated from PBMCs. These receptor sequences come from a human donor in good health.

CDR3 amino acids: CASRLQGGTEAFF. In DNA form, the CDR3 reads TGTGCCAGCAGGTTACAGGGGGGCACTGAAGCTTTCTTT. This sequence joins TRBV7-2 and TRBJ1-1; 8 bases fit TRBD1. The CDR3 is made up of 13 amino acids. V was pared by 6 bases and J by 4 bases, with 4 bases of the junction left unmatched. Germline-derived CDR1 and CDR2 are SGHTA and FQGNSA. Using reference TRBV7-2 and TRBJ1-1 for the parts outside the CDR3, the full variable domain is GAGVSQSPSNKVTEKGKDVELRCDPISGHTALYWYRQSLGQGLEFLIYFQGNSAPDKSGLPSDRFSAERTGGSVSTLTIQRTQQEDSAVYLCASRLQGGTEAFFGQGTRLTVV.

The rearrangement uses TRBV11-2 and TRBJ2-6; perhaps TRBD1 as D (6 bases). Germline CDR1 and CDR2: SGHAT and FQNNGV. This CDR3 is 19 amino acids long. V lost 4 bases and J 0 bases, leaving 19 bases between the germline ends. The CDR3 DNA sequence: TGTGCCAGCAGCTACGGACAGTTTCGAGACTCCTCTGGGGCCAACGTCCTGACTTTC. Protein sequence: CASSYGQFRDSSGANVLTF.

The chain links TRBV7-6 to TRBJ1-1; 11 positions agree with TRBD1. Unmatched junction bases numbered 4, after V lost 3 bases and J lost 1 base. This CDR3 spans 16 amino acids. Germline V gene sequence: CDR1 SGHVS, CDR2 FNYEAQ. The CDR3 loop reads CASSFQGTGGNTEAFF. The CDR3 DNA sequence: TGTGCCAGCAGCTTTCAGGGGACAGGGGGGAACACTGAAGCTTTCTTT.

J is TRBJ2-2 and V is TRBV5-1; 7 nucleotides agree with TRBD1. V lost 2 bases to trimming and J lost 1 base; unmatched junction nucleotides: 8. CDR3 length equals 17 residues. The V gene's germline CDR1 is SGHRS and CDR2 YFSETQ. Written as DNA, the CDR3 is TGCGCCAGCAGCTTTGAAGGGGGCGGCGGGAACACCGGGGAGCTGTTTTTT. This codes for CASSFEGGGGNTGELFF.

CDR3 protein: CASSPRNPEQYF. In nucleotides, the CDR3 is TGTGCCAGCAGCCCGCGAAACCCCGAGCAGTACTTC. The chain is built from TRBV7-2 and TRBJ2-7; D unclear. This CDR3 contains 12 residues. Trimming shortened V by 5 bases and J by 6 bases, and 11 bases separated the two germline ends. Germline CDR1 is SGHTA and CDR2 is FQGNSA.

The gene calls are TRBV5-1 and TRBJ2-3; D gene unclear. The germline V gene encodes CDR1 SGHRS and CDR2 YFSETQ. CDR3 length: 14 residues. Trimming cost V 0 bases and J 0 bases, with 5 bases left between them. Here the CDR3 reads CASSLVASTDTQYF. In DNA form, the CDR3 reads TGCGCCAGCAGCTTGGTGGCAAGCACAGATACGCAGTATTTT.

The V gene is TRBV6-5, the J gene TRBJ2-1, with D maybe TRBD2 (6 bases). Germline values: CDR1 MNHEY, CDR2 SVGAGI. Trimming took 2 bases from V and 9 from J, leaving 20 bases between them. The CDR3 loop spans 16 amino acids. The CDR3 bases are TGTGCCAGCAGTTACATGGCGGGGTCGCCGGGGTCTGAGCAGTTCTTC. This translates into CASSYMAGSPGSEQFF.

This chain's CDR3 is CASSPWSSYEQYF. CDR3 in DNA: TGTGCCAGCAGCCCCTGGAGCTCCTACGAGCAGTACTTC. The rearrangement links TRBV16 to TRBJ2-7; D uncertain. Trimming stripped 4 bases from V and 0 bases from J, with 7 bases between. In germline, CDR1 is KGHSY, CDR2 FQNENV. This CDR3 has 13 residues.

A single count supports this clone. The chain links TRBV5-1 to TRBJ1-1; D possibly corresponds to TRBD1 (5 bases). CDR3 length: 15 residues. V was pared by 0 bases and J by 3 bases, with 12 bases between. Germline values: CDR1 SGHRS, CDR2 YFSETQ. The CDR3 coding sequence is TGCGCCAGCAGCTTGGGGGGGGGTACCGACACTGAAGCTTTCTTT. This codes for CASSLGGGTDTEAFF.

The J gene is TRBJ2-1, the V gene TRBV4-1, with D perhaps matching TRBD1 (6 bases). CDR1 is MGHRA, CDR2 YSYEKL, per germline. V was clipped by 0 bases and J by 4 bases, with 19 bases between them. CDR3 length equals 18 residues. The CDR3 protein is CASSQDPPDGTLYNEQFF. Written as DNA, the CDR3 is TGCGCCAGCAGCCAAGATCCTCCGGACGGGACACTTTACAATGAGCAGTTCTTC.

V gene TRBV6-5 combines with J gene TRBJ1-6, with 11 bases lining up with TRBD1. J lost 8 bases, V lost 0 bases, and 0 bases had no gene match. This CDR3 region has 15 residues. Germline V gene lookup returns CDR1 MNHEY and CDR2 SVGAGI. CDR3 nucleotides: TGTGCCAGCAGTTACTCGGGACAGGGGGATTCACCCCTCCACTTT. Translation: CASSYSGQGDSPLHF.

CDR3 loop: CASSIRDSIGETQYF. In nucleotides, the CDR3 is TGTGCCAGTAGTATCCGGGACTCAATCGGGGAGACCCAGTACTTC. V gene TRBV19 combines with J gene TRBJ2-5; possible D gene TRBD2, 6 bases. V lost 3 bases, J lost 5 bases, and 16 bases lay in between. CDR1 is LNHDA and CDR2 is SQIVND in the germline V gene (reference sequence). This CDR3 spans 15 amino acids.

V usage is TRBV5-1 and J usage is TRBJ1-1; D gene unclear. The germline gives CDR1 SGHRS, CDR2 YFSETQ. Deletions cut 2 bases from V and 1 base from J, with 6 bases between. This CDR3 is built from 13 residues. The DNA for the CDR3 is TGCGCCAGCAGCTTTTCGGGGAACACTGAAGCTTTCTTT. It encodes CASSFSGNTEAFF.

The J gene is TRBJ1-1, the V gene TRBV10-3; possible D gene TRBD1, 6 bases. CDR3 length: 13 residues. The germline CDR1 and CDR2 sequences are ENHRY and SYGVKD. Trimming left V 6 bases short and J 0 bases short, with 8 bases between. In DNA, the CDR3 is TGTGCCATCAGACAGGGACTGAACACTGAAGCTTTCTTT. This gives the protein CAIRQGLNTEAFF.

The V call is TRBV29-1, the J call TRBJ1-4; no clear D. Per the germline V gene, CDR1 is SQVTM and CDR2 is ANQGSEA. V lost 4 bases, J lost 4 bases, and 10 bases lay in between. The CDR3 contains 13 residues. Here the CDR3 reads CSVGFEDNEKLFF. Written as DNA, the CDR3 is TGCAGCGTTGGATTTGAGGATAATGAAAAACTGTTTTTT. Combining the CDR3 with reference TRBV29-1 and TRBJ1-4 gives the whole variable domain SAVISQKPSRDICQRGTSLTIQCQVDSQVTMMFWYRQQPGQSLTLIATANQGSEATYESGFVIDKFPISRPNLTFSTLTVSNMSPEDSSIYLCSVGFEDNEKLFFGSGTQLSVL.

The chain combines TRBV5-6 with TRBJ2-1, with 12 bases lining up with TRBD2. This CDR3 has 15 amino acids. Germline-derived CDR1 and CDR2 are SGHDT and YYEEEE. Unmatched junction bases numbered 8, after V lost 5 bases and J lost 8 bases. The CDR3 DNA reads TGTGCCAGCAGTCAGACTAGCGGGAGTCTCCATGAGCAGTTCTTC. As protein: CASSQTSGSLHEQFF.

The V and J genes are TRBV6-5 and TRBJ2-5; 11 nucleotides line up with TRBD2. This CDR3 contains 15 residues. Germline CDR1 reads MNHEY; CDR2 reads SVGAGI. The J segment lost 5 bases and the V segment lost 2 bases, leaving 4 bases of the junction unmatched. The CDR3 region has the DNA TGTGCCAGCAGTTACCTAGCGGGAGGACGGGAGACCCAGTACTTC. It encodes CASSYLAGGRETQYF.

V gene TRBV21-1 combines with J gene TRBJ2-1; the table's D call, TRBD2, has no DNA check behind it. TRBV21-1 is a listed pseudogene. This CDR3 has 13 residues. The CDR3 DNA is TGTGCCAGCAGCAAAGATAAGGGAGGAGAGCAGTTCTTC. Translation gives CASSKDKGGEQFF.

V and J are TRBV10-1 and TRBJ2-1; TRBD2 is a possible D gene (6 bases). Per the germline V gene, CDR1 is WNHNN and CDR2 is SYGVQD (reference sequence). Trimming removed 0 bases at V and 0 bases at J, with 9 bases between. The CDR3 is 16 residues long. CDR3 in DNA: TGCGCCAGCAGTGAGTCCTGGAGGGCCTCCTACAATGAGCAGTTCTTC. Amino acids: CASSESWRASYNEQFF.

The CDR3, as DNA: TGTGCCAGCAGTTGGTCGAGGGAGGGCGAGCAGTTCTTC. Translation: CASSWSREGEQFF. The V gene is TRBV6-1, the J gene TRBJ2-1, with 7 bases aligning to TRBD2. From germline, CDR1 is MNHNS and CDR2 SASEGT. Germline trimming cut 5 bases from V and 10 bases from J; bases unmatched to any gene: 8. The CDR3 loop spans 13 amino acids.

This chain links TRBV21-1 with TRBJ2-2; the DNA was not used to check the table's D call, TRBD1. TRBV21-1 is marked as a pseudogene. The CDR3 covers 15 residues. DNA of the CDR3: TGTGCCAGCAGCACCTGGGACAGGGGGACCGGGGAGCTGTTTTTT. This sequence encodes CASSTWDRGTGELFF.

V usage is TRBV29-1 and J usage is TRBJ2-5, with TRBD2 as a possible D gene (6 bases). Germline V gene lookup returns CDR1 SQVTM and CDR2 ANQGSEA. This CDR3 spans 11 amino acids. The V end was cut by 4 bases, the J end by 4 bases, with 7 bases between. The CDR3 spells CSVVGGETQYF. The DNA of the CDR3 is TGCAGCGTTGTGGGGGGAGAGACCCAGTACTTC.